This record looks at one TCR beta chain sequence and its context. Its antigen is still unknown. This sample's treatment: oral pan-JAK inhibitor, 5-10 mg twice daily. Both peripheral blood and punch biopsies of lesional scalp skin were obtained from patients who had alopecia areata. CDR1 is SQVTM and CDR2 is ANQGSEA in the germline V gene. This CDR3 is 13 amino acids long. The trim removed 4 bases at V and 8 bases at J, leaving 4 bases unmatched. This entry is derived from a study of CD8+ T cells in alopecia areata. Study as a whole: Twice daily, treated patients received 5 to 10 mg of oral tofacitinib.

Once RNA had been extracted, it was reverse transcribed into cDNA to act as the sequencing template. Assay used: immunoSEQ multiplex PCR; TCRdb lists only in-frame clones, some missing. This table has 110,000 or so clones, 55% to 60% appearing once. Notes on the study in general: With just one nonresponder, it is still uncertain whether baseline CD8+ expansion relates to response. Tofacitinib significantly lowered scalp clonality and expanded CD8+ clones among the top 100.

The TCR comes from a human donor with alopecia areata. The gene calls are TRBV29-1 and TRBJ1-4; 10 positions agree with TRBD1. The material sequenced was CD4+ T cells sorted from blood, taken at week 24, from a patient treated with tofacitinib. CDR3 DNA: TGCAGCGTTGGTCGGGACAGGGGAGAAAAACTGTTTTTT. Translation: CSVGRDRGEKLFF. The full variable domain, its missing parts supplied by reference TRBV29-1 and TRBJ1-4, is SAVISQKPSRDICQRGTSLTIQCQVDSQVTMMFWYRQQPGQSLTLIATANQGSEATYESGFVIDKFPISRPNLTFSTLTVSNMSPEDSSIYLCSVGRDRGEKLFFGSGTQLSVL.